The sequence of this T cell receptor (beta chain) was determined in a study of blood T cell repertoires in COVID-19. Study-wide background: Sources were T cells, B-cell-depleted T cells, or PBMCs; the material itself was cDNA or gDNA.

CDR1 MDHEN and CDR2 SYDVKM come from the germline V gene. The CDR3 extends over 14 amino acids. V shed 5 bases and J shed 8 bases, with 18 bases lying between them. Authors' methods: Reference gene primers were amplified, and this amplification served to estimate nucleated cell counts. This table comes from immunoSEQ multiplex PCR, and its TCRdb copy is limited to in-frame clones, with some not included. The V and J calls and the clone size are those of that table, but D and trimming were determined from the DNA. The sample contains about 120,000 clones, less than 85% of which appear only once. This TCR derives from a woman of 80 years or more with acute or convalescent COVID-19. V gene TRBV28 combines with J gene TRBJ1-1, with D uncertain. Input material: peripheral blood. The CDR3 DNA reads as TGTGCCAGCAGTCCCGTCCCCCTTGAGAAGGAAGCTTTCTTT. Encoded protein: CASSPVPLEKEAFF.